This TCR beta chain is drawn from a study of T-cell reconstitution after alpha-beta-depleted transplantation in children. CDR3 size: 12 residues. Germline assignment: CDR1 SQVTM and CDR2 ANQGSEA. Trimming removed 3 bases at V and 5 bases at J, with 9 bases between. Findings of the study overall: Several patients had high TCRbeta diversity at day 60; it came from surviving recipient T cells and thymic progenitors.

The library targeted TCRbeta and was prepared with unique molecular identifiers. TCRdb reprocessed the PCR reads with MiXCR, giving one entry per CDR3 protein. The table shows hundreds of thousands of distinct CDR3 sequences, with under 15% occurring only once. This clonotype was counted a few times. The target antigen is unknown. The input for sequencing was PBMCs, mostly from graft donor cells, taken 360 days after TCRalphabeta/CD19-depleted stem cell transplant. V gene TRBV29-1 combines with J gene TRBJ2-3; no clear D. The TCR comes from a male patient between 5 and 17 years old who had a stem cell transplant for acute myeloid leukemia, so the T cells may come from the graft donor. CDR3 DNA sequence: TGCAGCGTTGATAGATTCCAAGATACGCAGTATTTT. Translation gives CSVDRFQDTQYF.